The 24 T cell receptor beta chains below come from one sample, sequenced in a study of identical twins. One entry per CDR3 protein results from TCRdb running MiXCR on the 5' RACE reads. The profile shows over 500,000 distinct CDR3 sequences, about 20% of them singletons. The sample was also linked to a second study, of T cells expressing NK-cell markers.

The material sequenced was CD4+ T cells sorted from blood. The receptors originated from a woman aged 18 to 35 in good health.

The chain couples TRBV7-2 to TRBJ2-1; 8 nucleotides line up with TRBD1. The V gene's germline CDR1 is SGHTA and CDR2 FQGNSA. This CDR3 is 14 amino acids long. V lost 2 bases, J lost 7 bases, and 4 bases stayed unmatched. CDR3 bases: TGTGCCAGCAGCTTAAGACAGGGGTCGAATGAGCAGTTCTTC. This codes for CASSLRQGSNEQFF.

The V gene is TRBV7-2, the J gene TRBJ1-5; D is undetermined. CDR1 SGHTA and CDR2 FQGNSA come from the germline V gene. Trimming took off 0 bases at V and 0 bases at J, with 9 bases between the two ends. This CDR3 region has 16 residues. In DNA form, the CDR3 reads TGTGCCAGCAGCTTAGCAGGACCTCTTAGCAATCAGCCCCAGCATTTT. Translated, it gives CASSLAGPLSNQPQHF.

CDR3 bases: TGCGCCAGCAGCCGGCCGACTAGCGGGAGGTTCTATGAGCAGTTCTTC. It translates to CASSRPTSGRFYEQFF. The chain combines TRBV4-1 with TRBJ2-1, with 13 bases identical to TRBD2. CDR3 length equals 16 residues. The junction had 8 bases not matched to a gene; V was cut back by 4 bases and J by 8 bases. Germline CDR1 is MGHRA and CDR2 is YSYEKL.

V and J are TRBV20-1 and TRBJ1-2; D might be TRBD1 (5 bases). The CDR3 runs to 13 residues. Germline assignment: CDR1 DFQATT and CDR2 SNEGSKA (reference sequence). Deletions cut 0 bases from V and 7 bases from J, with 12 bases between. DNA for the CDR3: TGCAGTGCTAGAGATTCCAGGGCCGTTGGCTACACCTTC. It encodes CSARDSRAVGYTF.

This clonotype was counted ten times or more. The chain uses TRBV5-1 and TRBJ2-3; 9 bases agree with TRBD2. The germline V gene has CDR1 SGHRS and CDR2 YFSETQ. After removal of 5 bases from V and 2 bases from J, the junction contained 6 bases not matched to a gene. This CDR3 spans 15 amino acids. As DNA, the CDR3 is TGCGCCAGCAGTAGCGGGGGAAGGGCCACAGATACGCAGTATTTT. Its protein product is CASSSGGRATDTQYF.

The CDR3 is CASSFPGQGSGNTIYF. Here the CDR3 DNA reads TGTGCCAGCAGCTTCCCGGGACAGGGATCTGGAAACACCATATATTTT. The chain employs TRBV7-6 and TRBJ1-3; 9 bases align to TRBD1. The length of the CDR3 is 16 residues. Germline V gene sequence: CDR1 SGHVS, CDR2 FNYEAQ. V shed 3 bases and J 1 base; nucleotides not matched to a gene: 4.

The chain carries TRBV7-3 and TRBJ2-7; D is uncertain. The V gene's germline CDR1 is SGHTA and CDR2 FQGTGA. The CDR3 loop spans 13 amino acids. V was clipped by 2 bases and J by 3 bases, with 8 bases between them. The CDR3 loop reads CASSLQPSYEQYF. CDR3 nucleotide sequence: TGTGCCAGCAGCTTACAACCGAGCTACGAGCAGTACTTC. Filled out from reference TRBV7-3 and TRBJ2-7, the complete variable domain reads GAGVSQTPSNKVTEKGKYVELRCDPISGHTALYWYRQSLGQGPEFLIYFQGTGAADDSGLPNDRFFAVRPEGSVSTLKIQRTERGDSAVYLCASSLQPSYEQYFGPGTRLTVT.

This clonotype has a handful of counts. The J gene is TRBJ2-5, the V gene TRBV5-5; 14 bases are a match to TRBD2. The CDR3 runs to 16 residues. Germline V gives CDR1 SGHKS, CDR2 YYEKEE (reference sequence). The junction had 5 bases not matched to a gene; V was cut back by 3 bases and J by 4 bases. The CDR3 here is CASSSSGLAGVETQYF. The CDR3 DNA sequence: TGTGCCAGCAGCTCCTCGGGACTAGCGGGAGTAGAGACCCAGTACTTC.

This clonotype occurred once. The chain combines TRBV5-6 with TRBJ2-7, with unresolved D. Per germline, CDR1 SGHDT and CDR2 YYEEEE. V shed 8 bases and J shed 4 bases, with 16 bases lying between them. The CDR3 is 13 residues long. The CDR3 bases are TGTGCCAGGAGCCCAGGCCTCCCGTACGAGCAGTACTTC. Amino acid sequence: CARSPGLPYEQYF.

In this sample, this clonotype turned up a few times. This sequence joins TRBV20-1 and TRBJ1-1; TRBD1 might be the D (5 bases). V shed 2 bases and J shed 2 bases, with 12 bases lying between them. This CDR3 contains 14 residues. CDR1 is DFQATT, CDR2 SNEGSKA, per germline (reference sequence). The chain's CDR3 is CSARNRQGNTEAFF. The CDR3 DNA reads TGCAGTGCTAGAAATCGCCAGGGAAACACTGAAGCTTTCTTT.

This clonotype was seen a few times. The CDR3 nucleotides read TGTGCCAGCAGTTACTGGAGCGGGGGCTCCTACGAGCAGTACTTC. This sequence encodes CASSYWSGGSYEQYF. The J gene is TRBJ2-7, the V gene TRBV6-5, with TRBD2 matching 8 bases. CDR3 length: 15 residues. Germline trimming cut 1 base from V and 0 bases from J; bases unmatched to any gene: 2. Germline CDR1 MNHEY, CDR2 SVGAGI.

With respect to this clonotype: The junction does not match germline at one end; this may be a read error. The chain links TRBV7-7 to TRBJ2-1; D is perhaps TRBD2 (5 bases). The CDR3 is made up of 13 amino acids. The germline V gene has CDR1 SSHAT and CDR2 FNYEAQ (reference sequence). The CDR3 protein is CASSLALVSEQFF. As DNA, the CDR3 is TGTGCTAGCAGCTTAGCACTAGTTAGTGAGCAGTTCTTC.

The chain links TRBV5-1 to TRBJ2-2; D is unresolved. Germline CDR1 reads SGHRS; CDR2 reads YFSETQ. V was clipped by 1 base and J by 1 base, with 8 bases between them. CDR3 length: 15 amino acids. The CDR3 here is CASSLLPGNTGELFF. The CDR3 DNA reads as TGCGCCAGCAGCTTGTTACCGGGGAACACCGGGGAGCTGTTTTTT.

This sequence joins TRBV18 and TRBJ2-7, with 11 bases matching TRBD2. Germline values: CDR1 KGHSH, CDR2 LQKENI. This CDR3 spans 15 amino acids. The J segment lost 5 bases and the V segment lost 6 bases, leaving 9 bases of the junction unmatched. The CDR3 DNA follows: TGTGCCAGCTCCCCGACGACTAGCGGGACTAACGAGCAGTACTTC. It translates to CASSPTTSGTNEQYF.

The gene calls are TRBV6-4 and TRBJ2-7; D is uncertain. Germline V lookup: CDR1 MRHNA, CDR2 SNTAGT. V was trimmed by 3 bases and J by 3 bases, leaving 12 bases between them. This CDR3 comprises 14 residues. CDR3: CASSEVRHRYEQYF. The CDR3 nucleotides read TGTGCCAGCAGTGAAGTCAGGCATCGCTACGAGCAGTACTTC.

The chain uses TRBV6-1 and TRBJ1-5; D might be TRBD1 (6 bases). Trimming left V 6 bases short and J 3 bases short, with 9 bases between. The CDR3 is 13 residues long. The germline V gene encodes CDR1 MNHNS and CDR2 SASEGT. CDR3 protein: CASRRQVNQPQHF. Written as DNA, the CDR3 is TGTGCCAGCAGAAGACAGGTCAATCAGCCCCAGCATTTT.

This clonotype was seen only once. The CDR3: CASSLGGAHEQYF. The CDR3, as DNA: TGTGCCAGCAGCTTAGGTGGAGCCCACGAGCAGTACTTC. The rearrangement links TRBV7-8 to TRBJ2-7; D unresolved. Germline CDR1 SGHVS, CDR2 FQNEAQ. V lost 1 base, J lost 5 bases, and 9 bases lay in between. This CDR3 comprises 13 residues.

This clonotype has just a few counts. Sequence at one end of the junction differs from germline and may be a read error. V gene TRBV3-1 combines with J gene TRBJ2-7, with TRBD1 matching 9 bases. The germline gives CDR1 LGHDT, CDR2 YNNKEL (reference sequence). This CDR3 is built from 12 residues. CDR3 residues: CASSQGPRDRAF. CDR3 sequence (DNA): TGTGCCAGCAGCCAAGGTCCCCGGGACAGGGCCTTC.

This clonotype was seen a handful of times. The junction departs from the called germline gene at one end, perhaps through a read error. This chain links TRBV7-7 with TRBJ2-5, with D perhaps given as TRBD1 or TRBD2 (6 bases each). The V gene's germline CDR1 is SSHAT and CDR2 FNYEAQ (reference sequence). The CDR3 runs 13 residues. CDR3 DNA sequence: TGTGCTAGCACCAAGGAGGGGGTTCAGACCCAGTACTTC. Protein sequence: CASTKEGVQTQYF.

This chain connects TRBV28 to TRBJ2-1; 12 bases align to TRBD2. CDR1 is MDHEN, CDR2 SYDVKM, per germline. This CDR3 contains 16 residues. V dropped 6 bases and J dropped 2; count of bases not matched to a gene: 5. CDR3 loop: CASRPSGGAAYNEQFF. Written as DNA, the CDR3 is TGTGCCAGCAGGCCTAGCGGGGGGGCAGCCTACAATGAGCAGTTCTTC.

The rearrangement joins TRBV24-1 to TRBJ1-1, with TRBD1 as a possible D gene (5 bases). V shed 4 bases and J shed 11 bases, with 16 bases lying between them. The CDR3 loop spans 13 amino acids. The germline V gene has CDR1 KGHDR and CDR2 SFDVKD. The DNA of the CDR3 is TGTGCCACCAGTGACTATAGGACAAAGGGGGCTTTCTTT. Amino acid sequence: CATSDYRTKGAFF.

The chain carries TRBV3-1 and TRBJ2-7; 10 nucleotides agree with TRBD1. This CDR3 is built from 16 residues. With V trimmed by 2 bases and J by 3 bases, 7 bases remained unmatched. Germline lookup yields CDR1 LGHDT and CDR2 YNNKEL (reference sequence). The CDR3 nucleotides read TGTGCCAGCAGCCAAAGAATCCGGGACAGGGGCTACGAGCAGTACTTC. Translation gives CASSQRIRDRGYEQYF.

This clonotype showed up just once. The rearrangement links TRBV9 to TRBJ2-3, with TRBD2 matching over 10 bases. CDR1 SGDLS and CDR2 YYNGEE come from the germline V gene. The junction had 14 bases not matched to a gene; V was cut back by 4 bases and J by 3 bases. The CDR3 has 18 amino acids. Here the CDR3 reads CASSRSPISGGITDTQYF. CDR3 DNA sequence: TGTGCCAGCAGCCGTAGCCCAATTAGCGGGGGGATAACAGATACGCAGTATTTT.

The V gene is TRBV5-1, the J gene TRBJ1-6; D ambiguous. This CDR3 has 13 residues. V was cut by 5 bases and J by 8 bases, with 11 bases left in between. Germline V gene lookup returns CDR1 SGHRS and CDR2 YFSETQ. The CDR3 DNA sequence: TGCGCCAGCAGGCCTGTCCGGGATTCACCCCTCCACTTT. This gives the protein CASRPVRDSPLHF.